This T cell receptor beta chain was sequenced for a study of blood T cell repertoires in COVID-19. Study details: The analysed material was cDNA or gDNA that came from T cells, B-cell-depleted T cells, or PBMCs.

Method: immunoSEQ multiplex PCR; TCRdb's copy keeps in-frame clones and lacks some. The repertoire has under 200,000 clones, roughly 80% of them found once; the top ten carry roughly 5.7%. This clonotype was obtained from a woman in her 40s with acute COVID-19. Material for sequencing was PBMCs or T cells enriched from blood (not recorded which).

The CDR3 sequence: CAISPIAGEVDEQFF. The CDR3 region has the DNA TGTGCCATCAGCCCTATAGCGGGAGAGGTCGATGAGCAGTTCTTC. V gene TRBV10-3 combines with J gene TRBJ2-1; TRBD2 matches 9 bases. Germline lookup yields CDR1 ENHRY and CDR2 SYGVKD. The CDR3 loop spans 15 amino acids. Unmatched junction bases numbered 11, after V lost 6 bases and J lost 8 bases.